These T cell receptor beta chains were read from a single sample in a study of low-dose radiotherapy and immunotherapy resistance in tumors. TCRdb re-derived calls from the reads in MiXCR, one entry per CDR3 protein. The sample yields more than 50,000 distinct CDR3 sequences, around 27% seen once. Specimen: PBMCs, collected before treatment. These receptors all come from a male donor with prostate cancer. Each CDR3 is given with its conserved first and last residue. Rows may omit the clone size; those that give it use once, few, many or a size class.

CATSRGDGAKNILYF	TRBV15	.	TRBJ2-4
CASSLPGQTYEQYF	TRBV5-4	many	TRBJ2-7
CASRTDLSNTEAFF	TRBV19	many	TRBJ1-1
CSARRQGEGGYTF	TRBV20-1	.	TRBJ1-2
CASSSQRVNTGELFF	TRBV5-1	many	TRBJ2-2
CSATQSGRYYGYTF	TRBV29-1	many	TRBJ1-2
CASSPWDRIRTHGYTF	TRBV28	.	TRBJ1-2
CASSSGLDVVNEQFF	TRBV7-6	many	TRBJ2-1
CASSGAGGQETQYF	TRBV10-2	many	TRBJ2-5
CASSPAGRGGSGANVLTF	TRBV7-2	many	TRBJ2-6
CASSFNFRDAVRGEQFF	TRBV27	many	TRBJ2-1
CASTPNGGGRGNNEQFF	TRBV5-1	many	TRBJ2-1
CASSPPLENTGELFF	TRBV4-2	.	TRBJ2-2
CASSYTGTGNEQYF	TRBV6-1	few	TRBJ2-7
CSARVQGRDGYTF	TRBV20-1	many	TRBJ1-2
CASSPSGTGGYEQYF	TRBV7-2	many	TRBJ2-7
CASSPSGGESYNEQFF	TRBV5-1	.	TRBJ2-1
CASSLADRYNEQFF	TRBV5-4	.	TRBJ2-1
CAISESSDTQYF	TRBV10-3	many	TRBJ2-3
CASSQKGVNEQFF	TRBV3-1	many	TRBJ2-1
CASSPTGAGANVLTF	TRBV18	many	TRBJ2-6
CASSRDDDTQYF	TRBV28	many	TRBJ2-3
CASSPLQGTYTF	TRBV18	many	TRBJ1-2
CASSQPQGSYNEQFF	TRBV12-3/TRBV12-4	.	TRBJ2-1
CASSYKPLKGGDEQFF	TRBV12-3/TRBV12-4	many	TRBJ2-1
CASSQGRGGRAGDEQFF	TRBV5-1	.	TRBJ2-1
CASSLGLARETQYF	TRBV5-1	many	TRBJ2-5
CSVEGWVWGQGLSQETQYF	TRBV29-1	many	TRBJ2-5
CASSYSGLADNEQYF	TRBV6-2/TRBV6-3	many	TRBJ2-7
CACLRQGFTGELFF	TRBV30	.	TRBJ2-2
CASSLVGETQYF	TRBV28	.	TRBJ2-5
CASSLDGRHTEAFF	TRBV12-3/TRBV12-4	many	TRBJ1-1
CASSVAGTSGSYNEQFF	TRBV28	.	TRBJ2-1
CASSGQGIGTEAFF	TRBV2	.	TRBJ1-1
CASSIGTSPGSEQFF	TRBV5-6	large	TRBJ2-1
CASSVVGTGGYTF	TRBV9	.	TRBJ1-2
CSVVQLGSYEQYF	TRBV29-1	.	TRBJ2-7
CASSDPPGRATDTQYF	TRBV6-2/TRBV6-3	many	TRBJ2-3
CASTLTSQGGHEQYF	TRBV6-6	many	TRBJ2-7
CASSLGNRFYEQYF	TRBV5-1	many	TRBJ2-7
CASSQDRVIEINIQYF	TRBV12-3/TRBV12-4	.	TRBJ2-4
CASSLGTENSPLHF	TRBV11-2	.	TRBJ1-6